This TCR beta chain was identified in a study of T cell responses to AZD1222 COVID-19 vaccine. Study-level findings and limits: Nearly half of unique spike-specific TCRs reportedly avoided B.1.351 and B.1.1.7 mutated regions. Repertoires were obtained solely post-peak T cell response. Females outnumbered males among donors, who were mostly white British; clonal diversity was possibly underestimated.

V dropped 0 bases and J dropped 7; count of bases not matched to a gene: 7. Germline CDR1 is SGHRS and CDR2 is YFSETQ. This CDR3 has 15 amino acids. Some clones are missing from TCRdb's copy, which holds only in-frame ones; the method was immunoSEQ multiplex PCR. The sample has around 160,000 clones, 90% to 95% seen once. Whether given at about 4 or about 12 weeks, second doses were pooled. A word on this clone: Its target is unknown.

This sequence joins TRBV5-1 and TRBJ2-1; 7 bases agree with TRBD2. The material was peripheral blood, obtained 28 days after the second AZD1222 dose. The TCR was taken from an adult who received the AZD1222 COVID-19 vaccine. CDR3 amino acids: CASSLVGGRGNEQFF. The CDR3, as DNA: TGCGCCAGCAGCTTGGTCGGCGGGAGAGGTAATGAGCAGTTCTTC.